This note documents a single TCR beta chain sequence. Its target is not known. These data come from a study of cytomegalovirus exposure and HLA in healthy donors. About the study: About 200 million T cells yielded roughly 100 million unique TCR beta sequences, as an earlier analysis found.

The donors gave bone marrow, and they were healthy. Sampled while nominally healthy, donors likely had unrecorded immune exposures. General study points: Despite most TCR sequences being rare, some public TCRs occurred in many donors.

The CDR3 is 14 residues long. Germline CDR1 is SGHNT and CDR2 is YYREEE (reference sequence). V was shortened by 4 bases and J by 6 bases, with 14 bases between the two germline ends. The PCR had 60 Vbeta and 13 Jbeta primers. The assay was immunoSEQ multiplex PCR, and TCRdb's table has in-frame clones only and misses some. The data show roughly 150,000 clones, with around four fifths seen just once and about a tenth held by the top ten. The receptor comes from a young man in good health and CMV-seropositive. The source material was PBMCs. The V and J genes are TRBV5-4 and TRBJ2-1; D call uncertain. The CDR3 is CASSPQSLVNEQFF. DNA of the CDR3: TGTGCCAGCAGCCCCCAATCATTAGTCAATGAGCAGTTCTTC. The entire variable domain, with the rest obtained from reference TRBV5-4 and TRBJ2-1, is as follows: ETGVTQSPTHLIKTRGQQVTLRCSSQSGHNTVSWYQQALGQGPQFIFQYYREEENGRGNFPPRFSGLQFPNYSSELNVNALELDDSALYLCASSPQSLVNEQFFGPGTRLTVL.